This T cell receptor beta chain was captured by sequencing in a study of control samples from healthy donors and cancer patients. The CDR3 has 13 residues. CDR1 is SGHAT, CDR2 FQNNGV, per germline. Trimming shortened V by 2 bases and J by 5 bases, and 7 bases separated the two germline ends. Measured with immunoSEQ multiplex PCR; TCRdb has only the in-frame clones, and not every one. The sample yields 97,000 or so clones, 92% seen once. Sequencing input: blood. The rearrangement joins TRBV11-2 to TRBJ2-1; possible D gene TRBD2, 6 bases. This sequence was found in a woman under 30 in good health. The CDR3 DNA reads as TGTGCCAGCAGCTTACTAGCGAACAATGAGCAGTTCTTC. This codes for CASSLLANNEQFF.